The clone carrying this TCR beta chain was observed once. Its antigen is unidentified. The data stem from a study of tumour-infiltrating T cells in Burkitt lymphoma. Turning to the study itself: All epidemiological Burkitt lymphoma subtypes were represented in the cohort. Survival, overall and progression-free, tracked with productive clonality. Points from the study as a whole: Several public clonotypes were shared across many Burkitt lymphoma patients.

Only in-frame clones appear in the TCRdb table, and some are missing; sequencing was by immunoSEQ multiplex PCR. The data show tens of thousands of clones, less than 40% seen once. The CDR3 runs 12 residues. Trimming stripped 1 base from V and 5 bases from J, with 6 bases between. CDR1 is LNHNV, CDR2 YYDKDF, per germline (reference sequence). This clonotype was sampled from a human donor with Burkitt lymphoma. Sequencing input: tumor tissue. The V and J genes are TRBV15 and TRBJ2-7; D may be TRBD1 (6 bases). The CDR3 reads CATSRAGDEQYF. The CDR3 DNA follows: TGTGCCACCAGCAGAGCAGGGGACGAGCAGTACTTC.